This TCR beta chain derives from a study of T-cell reconstitution after alpha-beta-depleted transplantation in children. Molecular barcoding with unique molecular identifiers was used for the TCRbeta library. TCRdb re-analysed the PCR reads in MiXCR, keeping a single row per CDR3 protein. Among around 200,000 distinct CDR3 sequences listed, 6% to 7% were seen once. The CDR3 runs 16 residues. Germline-derived CDR1 and CDR2 are SGHRS and YFSETQ. The V and J ends lost 0 bases and 2 bases respectively, with 13 bases between them. In its sample, this clonotype was seen once. The sample in question was PBMCs from the stem cell graft donor, obtained from the stem cell graft. The chain joins TRBV5-1 to TRBJ2-3; D is perhaps TRBD1 (5 bases). The receptor was derived from a human donor who donated a stem cell graft to a child with Wiskott-Aldrich syndrome. CDR3 sequence: CASSLDGAAVTDTQYF. In DNA, the CDR3 is TGCGCCAGCAGCTTGGATGGGGCCGCGGTCACAGATACGCAGTATTTT. The complete variable domain, with remaining parts taken from reference TRBV5-1 and TRBJ2-3, reads KAGVTQTPRYLIKTRGQQVTLSCSPISGHRSVSWYQQTPGQGLQFLFEYFSETQRNKGNFPGRFSGRQFSNSRSEMNVSTLELGDSALYLCASSLDGAAVTDTQYFGPGTRLTVL.